The TCR beta chain described here comes from a study of blood T cell repertoires in COVID-19. Original analysis: Using reference gene primer amplification, nucleated cell counts were estimated. Generated by immunoSEQ multiplex PCR, the TCRdb table keeps only in-frame clones and is missing some. D and trimming come from the DNA, and the V and J calls and clone size come from that table. The sample consists of a few hundred thousand clones, 75% to 90% of them appearing once. The CDR3 covers 15 residues. From germline, CDR1 is SGHAT and CDR2 FQDESV (reference sequence). V lost 2 bases and J lost 6; bases outside the gene matches: 6.

The TCR comes from a woman aged 18-29 years with acute or convalescent COVID-19. V usage is TRBV11-1 and J usage is TRBJ2-7; 11 nucleotides match TRBD1. Sequenced sample: peripheral blood. DNA of the CDR3: TGTGCCAGCAGCTTAACGCCGGGACAGGGGGTCGAGCAGTACTTC. Translated: CASSLTPGQGVEQYF.